The 7 T cell receptor beta chains given below trace back to one sample, sequenced in a study of blood T cell repertoires in COVID-19. Assay used: immunoSEQ multiplex PCR; TCRdb lists only in-frame clones, some missing. This table has approximately 100,000 clones, 80% to 95% appearing once. Material for sequencing was peripheral blood. The receptors stem from a man in his 70s with acute or convalescent COVID-19.

The rearrangement joins TRBV19 to TRBJ1-6, with 8 bases identical to TRBD1. Germline assignment: CDR1 LNHDA and CDR2 SQIVND (reference sequence). There are 15 residues in the CDR3. After removal of 5 bases from V and 8 bases from J, the junction contained 8 bases not matched to a gene. CDR3 region: CASSPIGDRYSPLHF. CDR3 nucleotide sequence: TGTGCCAGTAGTCCAATCGGGGACAGGTATTCACCCCTCCACTTT.

The chain couples TRBV7-2 to TRBJ2-5; 9 positions match TRBD2. V gave up 5 bases and J gave up 1 base; unmatched junction bases: 8. Germline CDR1 SGHTA, CDR2 FQGNSA. This CDR3 is built from 16 residues. The CDR3 sequence: CASSEGVSGGQETQYF. For the CDR3, the DNA is TGTGCCAGCAGCGAAGGGGTTAGCGGGGGCCAAGAGACCCAGTACTTC.

The chain combines TRBV9 with TRBJ2-1, with 7 bases identical to TRBD2. V shed 6 bases and J 2 bases; nucleotides not matched to a gene: 8. The CDR3 spans 15 residues. Germline V gene sequence: CDR1 SGDLS, CDR2 YYNGEE. DNA of the CDR3: TGTGCCAGCACCCCTACGGGAGGTACCTACAATGAGCAGTTCTTC. Its translation: CASTPTGGTYNEQFF.

V is TRBV6-6 and J is TRBJ2-3, with 10 bases fitting TRBD1. This CDR3 is built from 15 residues. Germline lookup yields CDR1 MNHNY and CDR2 SVGAGI (reference sequence). J lost 8 bases, V lost 6 bases, and 11 bases had no gene match. DNA for the CDR3: TGTGCCAGCAGAGAAACGGGACAGGGGCTTGGTACGCAGTATTTT. It translates to CASRETGQGLGTQYF.

V and J are TRBV6-2 or TRBV6-3 and TRBJ1-5; the match to TRBD1 covers 8 bases. CDR3 length: 15 residues. Unmatched junction bases numbered 7, after V lost 4 bases and J lost 5 bases. Germline V lookup: CDR1 MNHEY, CDR2 SVGEGT. CDR3: CASSSAGTGYQPQHF. CDR3 DNA: TGTGCCAGCAGTTCCGCCGGGACAGGTTATCAGCCCCAGCATTTT.

This clone appeared once. The chain is built from TRBV25-1 and TRBJ2-7; 8 nucleotides match TRBD2. Germline trimming cut 10 bases from V and 5 bases from J; bases unmatched to any gene: 10. Germline loops: CDR1 MGHDK, CDR2 SYGVNS. There are 13 residues in the CDR3. CDR3 amino acids: CATRRSGSHEQYF. The CDR3 DNA reads as TGTGCCACCCGGCGGAGCGGGAGCCACGAGCAGTACTTC.

J is TRBJ1-1 and V is TRBV5-1; D is possibly TRBD1 (5 bases). The CDR3 has 14 amino acids. Germline V gives CDR1 SGHRS, CDR2 YFSETQ. V lost 4 bases, J lost 1 base, and 11 bases lay in between. The DNA of the CDR3 is TGCGCCAGCAGCGCGGGACGGCCGAACACTGAAGCTTTCTTT. As protein: CASSAGRPNTEAFF.